Listed here are 15 T cell receptor beta chains from one sample, sequenced in a study of T cell changes during pregnancy in multiple sclerosis. Some clones are missing from TCRdb's copy, which holds only in-frame ones; the method was immunoSEQ multiplex PCR. Counted here are about 52,000 clones, approximately 92% occurring once; the ten biggest clones make up 0.74%. The sample here was CD4+ T cells from peripheral blood mononuclear cells, taken in the third trimester of pregnancy. The receptors here all came from a female donor with multiple sclerosis, enrolled in a pregnancy study.

J is TRBJ1-3 and V is TRBV9, with a weak D call TRBD1 (5 bases). The V and J ends lost 0 bases and 4 bases respectively, with 14 bases between them. Germline V gene lookup returns CDR1 SGDLS and CDR2 YYNGEE. CDR3 length equals 16 residues. CDR3 region: CASSVEVEGAGNTIYF. As DNA, the CDR3 is TGTGCCAGCAGCGTAGAGGTGGAAGGGGCCGGAAACACCATATATTTT.

This sequence joins TRBV19 and TRBJ2-7, with TRBD2 as a possible D gene (5 bases). Trimming stripped 6 bases from V and 3 bases from J, with 15 bases between. The length of the CDR3 is 14 residues. Germline CDR1 is LNHDA and CDR2 is SQIVND (reference sequence). DNA of the CDR3: TGTGCCAGTAGGAAACACGGAGGAAACTACGAGCAGTACTTC. It codes for CASRKHGGNYEQYF.

This clone was observed a single time. V gene TRBV6-5 combines with J gene TRBJ1-1, with D maybe TRBD1 (5 bases). Germline CDR1 MNHEY, CDR2 SVGAGI. V was cut by 7 bases and J by 2 bases, with 17 bases left in between. The CDR3 consists of 15 residues. CDR3 region: CASNRRTPINTEAFF. The CDR3 region has the DNA TGTGCCAGCAATCGCCGGACACCTATTAACACTGAAGCTTTCTTT.

This chain connects TRBV11-1 to TRBJ1-3, with 7 bases identical to TRBD1. Germline values: CDR1 SGHAT, CDR2 FQDESV (reference sequence). This CDR3 has 14 residues. Trimming removed 5 bases from V and 2 bases from J; junction bases left unmatched: 3. CDR3 DNA: TGTGCCAGCAGCATCGACAGGGCTGGAAACACCATATATTTT. Residues: CASSIDRAGNTIYF.

V gene TRBV7-2 combines with J gene TRBJ1-4, with D possibly being TRBD1 (5 bases). Trimming took 5 bases from V and 5 from J, leaving 15 bases between them. Germline CDR1 SGHTA, CDR2 FQGNSA. This CDR3 spans 15 amino acids. CDR3 protein: CASSPPSRGNEKLFF. The CDR3 DNA reads as TGTGCCAGCAGCCCCCCCTCACGGGGGAATGAAAAACTGTTTTTT.

The chain has TRBV6-6 and TRBJ2-1; TRBD2 is a possible D gene (5 bases). CDR1 is MNHNY and CDR2 is SVGAGI in the germline V gene (reference sequence). The CDR3 spans 16 residues. The ends were cut back, 6 bases at V and 2 bases at J, with 17 bases in the middle. CDR3 nucleotides: TGTGCCAGCAGCTCACCCGGGGATTATACCTACAATGAGCAGTTCTTC. It translates to CASSSPGDYTYNEQFF.

This clone was counted once. V gene TRBV5-1 combines with J gene TRBJ2-4; D is perhaps TRBD1 (6 bases). Per germline, CDR1 SGHRS and CDR2 YFSETQ. Deletions cut 0 bases from V and 0 bases from J, with 13 bases between. The CDR3 totals 17 residues. CDR3 in DNA: TGCGCCAGCAGCTTGGCCGGGAACAGGGTAGCCAAAAACATTCAGTACTTC. Its translation: CASSLAGNRVAKNIQYF.

The J gene is TRBJ2-2, the V gene TRBV15; D is undetermined. Trimming stripped 0 bases from V and 11 bases from J, with 10 bases between. This CDR3 has 13 residues. CDR1 is LNHNV and CDR2 is YYDKDF in the germline V gene (reference sequence). CDR3 protein: CATSRDLAGELFF. CDR3 DNA: TGTGCCACCAGCAGAGATCTGGCAGGCGAGCTGTTTTTT. The full variable domain, with the rest looked up from reference TRBV15 and TRBJ2-2, is DAMVIQNPRYQVTQFGKPVTLSCSQTLNHNVMYWYQQKSSQAPKLLFHYYDKDFNNEADTPDNFQSRRPNTSFCFLDIRSPGLGDTAMYLCATSRDLAGELFFGEGSRLTVL.

The chain links TRBV7-3 to TRBJ2-6; 7 bases are a match to TRBD1. The germline V gene has CDR1 SGHTA and CDR2 FQGTGA. The CDR3 is 17 amino acids. After removal of 4 bases from V and 0 bases from J, the junction contained 6 bases not matched to a gene. CDR3 in DNA: TGTGCCAGCAGCTCTAAGGGGGCCAGCTCTGGGGCCAACGTCCTGACTTTC. This codes for CASSSKGASSGANVLTF. The full variable domain, completed using reference TRBV7-3 and TRBJ2-6, is GAGVSQTPSNKVTEKGKYVELRCDPISGHTALYWYRQSLGQGPEFLIYFQGTGAADDSGLPNDRFFAVRPEGSVSTLKIQRTERGDSAVYLCASSSKGASSGANVLTFGAGSRLTVL.

The chain recombines TRBV18 with TRBJ1-1; D is undetermined. The CDR3 has 16 residues. The V gene's germline CDR1 is KGHSH and CDR2 LQKENI. V lost 3 bases to trimming and J lost 5 bases, with 19 bases between them. The CDR3 coding sequence is TGTGCCAGCTCACCCTTTGGGAGCGGGGAAGGGACTGAAGCTTTCTTT. Its translation: CASSPFGSGEGTEAFF.

This clone was seen more than once but under ten times. The genes are TRBV11-2 and TRBJ1-3, with a weak D call TRBD1 (6 bases). Germline V CDR1 and CDR2: SGHAT, FQNNGV. This CDR3 region has 16 residues. With 5 bases removed from V and 0 bases from J, the gap between germline ends came to 14 bases. CDR3 sequence (DNA): TGTGCCAGCAGCCCTAGGACAGCCAACTCTGGAAACACCATATATTTT. Encoded protein: CASSPRTANSGNTIYF. Using reference TRBV11-2 and TRBJ1-3 for the parts outside the CDR3, the full variable domain is EAGVAQSPRYKIIEKRQSVAFWCNPISGHATLYWYQQILGQGPKLLIQFQNNGVVDDSQLPKDRFSAERLKGVDSTLKIQPAKLEDSAVYLCASSPRTANSGNTIYFGEGSWLTVV.

The chain combines TRBV7-3 with TRBJ1-3, with D possibly matching TRBD1 (5 bases). Germline loops: CDR1 SGHTA, CDR2 FQGTGA. Trimming took 6 bases from V and 0 from J, leaving 12 bases between them. The CDR3 runs to 15 residues. CDR3 protein: CASRPDRDSGNTIYF. The CDR3, as DNA: TGTGCCAGCAGACCCGACAGAGACTCTGGAAACACCATATATTTT.

The chain recombines TRBV7-9 with TRBJ1-1; D remains ambiguous. CDR3 length: 13 residues. Germline CDR1 SEHNR, CDR2 FQNEAQ (reference sequence). Trimming pared 8 bases from V and 1 base from J, leaving 11 bases between. The CDR3 loop reads CASANRWNTEAFF. The DNA of the CDR3 is TGTGCCAGCGCGAACCGTTGGAACACTGAAGCTTTCTTT.

The V and J genes are TRBV21-1 and TRBJ1-3; the table calls TRBD1, which could not be checked here. TRBV21-1 is a pseudogene. This CDR3 has 17 residues. CDR3 sequence reads: CASSKALLAQAGNTIYF. The CDR3 coding sequence is TGTGCCAGCAGCAAAGCGCTTTTGGCACAGGCTGGAAACACCATATATTTT.

This chain uses TRBV7-3 with TRBJ1-4, with TRBD1 matching over 10 bases. V shed 5 bases and J 8 bases; nucleotides not matched to a gene: 8. The germline gives CDR1 SGHTA, CDR2 FQGTGA. The CDR3 has 15 residues. CDR3 DNA sequence: TGTGCCAGCAGCCCGACAGGGGGCGCTGGGGAAAAACTGTTTTTT. Amino acid sequence: CASSPTGGAGEKLFF.